Following are 8 T cell receptor beta chains from one sample sequenced in a study of cytomegalovirus exposure and HLA in healthy donors. PCR primers comprised 60 Vbeta and 13 Jbeta primers. Clones were read by immunoSEQ multiplex PCR, and TCRdb kept only the in-frame ones, dropping some. The sample consists of roughly 160,000 clones, over 75% of them appearing once. Sequenced: PBMCs. Receptor source: a man in his fifties or sixties in good health and CMV-seropositive.

This chain joins TRBV19 and TRBJ2-7; D is unresolved. This CDR3 is built from 16 residues. The V and J ends lost 1 base and 3 bases respectively, with 16 bases between them. CDR1 LNHDA and CDR2 SQIVND come from the germline V gene (reference sequence). The CDR3 coding sequence is TGTGCCAGTAGTATAGCAGGCAGCAGAAGAAGCTACGAGCAGTACTTC. It translates to CASSIAGSRRSYEQYF.

V is TRBV9 and J is TRBJ1-2; D is unclear. V was clipped by 4 bases and J by 3 bases, with 19 bases between them. CDR1 and CDR2 (germline): SGDLS, YYNGEE. The CDR3 length is 16 residues. The CDR3 bases are TGTGCCAGCAGCCCAGCGGCGAGGGATACCTACTATGGCTACACCTTC. Protein: CASSPAARDTYYGYTF.

This sequence joins TRBV5-5 and TRBJ1-2; 7 nucleotides match TRBD1. Germline V gene sequence: CDR1 SGHKS, CDR2 YYEKEE (reference sequence). With 4 bases clipped from V and 0 bases from J, the junction kept 9 bases outside the gene matches. The CDR3 length is 16 residues. The CDR3 DNA is TGTGCCAGCAGCCGGGACAGCATAACTTCTAACTATGGCTACACCTTC. This codes for CASSRDSITSNYGYTF. The full variable domain, completed using reference TRBV5-5 and TRBJ1-2, is DAGVTQSPTHLIKTRGQQVTLRCSPISGHKSVSWYQQVLGQGPQFIFQYYEKEERGRGNFPDRFSARQFPNYSSELNVNALLLGDSALYLCASSRDSITSNYGYTFGSGTRLTVV.

This clone was found a few times. V gene TRBV7-9 combines with J gene TRBJ2-7; maybe TRBD1 (6 bases). Per germline, CDR1 SEHNR and CDR2 FQNEAQ (reference sequence). The CDR3 extends over 14 amino acids. V shed 1 base and J shed 1 base, with 8 bases lying between them. The CDR3 DNA reads TGTGCCAGCAGCTTAGACCAGGGGTCCTACGAGCAGTACTTC. It yields the protein CASSLDQGSYEQYF. Using reference TRBV7-9 and TRBJ2-7 for the parts outside the CDR3, the full variable domain is DTGVSQNPRHKITKRGQNVTFRCDPISEHNRLYWYRQTLGQGPEFLTYFQNEAQLEKSRLLSDRFSAERPKGSFSTLEIQRTEQGDSAMYLCASSLDQGSYEQYFGPGTRLTVT.

Comment on this clone: Additional DNA sequences in this sample encode the identical CDR3. The chain carries TRBV27 and TRBJ2-7; D is possibly TRBD1 (6 bases). Germline V CDR1 and CDR2: MNHEY, SMNVEV (reference sequence). The CDR3 contains 14 residues. V was clipped by 3 bases and J by 2 bases, with 11 bases between them. In nucleotides, the CDR3 is TGTGCCAGCAGTTTCTCACAGGGCGCCTACGAGCAGTACTTC. Translated: CASSFSQGAYEQYF.

V is TRBV4-2 and J is TRBJ1-4; D ambiguous. V was pared by 3 bases and J by 0 bases, with 11 bases between. The CDR3 covers 16 residues. Germline CDR1 is LGHNA and CDR2 is YNFKEQ. CDR3: CASSHPRGSTNEKLFF. For the CDR3, the DNA is TGTGCCAGCAGCCACCCCCGGGGTTCAACTAATGAAAAACTGTTTTTT.

J is TRBJ2-3 and V is TRBV6-5; 10 positions agree with TRBD2. V lost 2 bases, J lost 1 base, and 0 bases stayed unmatched. CDR3 length: 15 residues. Germline V gene sequence: CDR1 MNHEY, CDR2 SVGAGI. The CDR3, as DNA: TGTGCCAGCAGTTACGGGACTAGCGGCACAGATACGCAGTATTTT. This gives the protein CASSYGTSGTDTQYF.

The rearrangement joins TRBV5-1 to TRBJ2-4, with 9 bases fitting TRBD2. The CDR3 covers 15 residues. Germline V gene sequence: CDR1 SGHRS, CDR2 YFSETQ. V trimming: 4 bases; J trimming: 9 bases; junction bases outside the gene matches: 11. The CDR3 sequence: CASSPWGLADGIQYF. CDR3 DNA sequence: TGCGCCAGCAGCCCGTGGGGACTAGCTGACGGCATTCAGTACTTC. Complete variable domain (other parts from reference TRBV5-1 and TRBJ2-4): KAGVTQTPRYLIKTRGQQVTLSCSPISGHRSVSWYQQTPGQGLQFLFEYFSETQRNKGNFPGRFSGRQFSNSRSEMNVSTLELGDSALYLCASSPWGLADGIQYFGAGTRLSVL.